This T cell receptor beta chain was sequenced in a study of cytomegalovirus exposure and HLA in healthy donors. Study background: Membership in the Caucasian-associated ancestry cluster was found for around 85% of 350 to 450 genotyped donors. General study findings and limits: Analysis was carried out at a later point, and it linked a missense DCLRE1C variant to TCR beta V- and J-gene trimming. Exclusion applied to some V segments, including TRBV6-2 and TRBV6-3, as they were indistinguishable. Despite most TCR sequences being rare, some public TCRs occurred in many donors.

In regard to this clone: The antigen is unknown.

The PCR employed 60 Vbeta primers together with 13 Jbeta primers. TCRdb's table, derived via immunoSEQ multiplex PCR, lists solely in-frame clones and lacks some. The table lists 150,000 to 200,000 clones, roughly 70% of them singletons, with around 7% in the top ten. Germline V gene lookup returns CDR1 SGHTA and CDR2 FQGNSA. The V end lost 0 bases, the J end lost 7 bases, and 15 bases lay between the germline ends. This CDR3 comprises 15 residues. Material: PBMCs. This TCR derives from a man aged 40-49 years in good health and CMV-seropositive. This chain links TRBV7-2 with TRBJ1-2; weak D call: TRBD1 (5 bases). The CDR3: CASSLATGTGGGYTF. DNA for the CDR3: TGTGCCAGCAGCTTAGCCACCGGGACCGGGGGTGGCTACACCTTC. The full variable domain, in which reference TRBV7-2 and TRBJ1-2 provide the parts outside the CDR3, is GAGVSQSPSNKVTEKGKDVELRCDPISGHTALYWYRQSLGQGLEFLIYFQGNSAPDKSGLPSDRFSAERTGGSVSTLTIQRTQQEDSAVYLCASSLATGTGGGYTFGSGTRLTVV.